This entry concerns a single T cell receptor (beta chain). The target antigen is unknown. Multiplex touch-down PCR with TRB-A/B primers amplified rearranged V-D-J TRB sequences. TCRdb re-called the multiplex PCR reads with MiXCR, one entry per CDR3 protein. The sample carries 8,500 to 9,500 distinct CDR3 sequences, around 22% recorded once. These data originate in a study of T cell repertoires in aging, cancer and after chemotherapy. Findings and limits, study-wide: Age-matched healthy donors had significantly more diverse, less clonal blood TCR repertoires than untreated cancer patients.

Peripheral blood genomic DNA, not sorted cells or RNA, was the template. The CDR3 totals 19 residues. Germline V gene lookup returns CDR1 LNHDA and CDR2 SQIVND (reference sequence). The germline V and J ends were trimmed by 0 bases and 0 bases, with 18 bases remaining between them. The genes are TRBV19 and TRBJ1-5, with a weak D call TRBD1 (5 bases). What was sequenced was blood. This TCR was recovered from a human donor with a blood cancer. The donor label of this sample is uncertain. This CDR3 is CASSIDFAGTAYSNQPQHF. CDR3 nucleotides: TGTGCCAGTAGTATAGATTTCGCGGGGACGGCCTATAGCAATCAGCCCCAGCATTTT. Full variable domain (rest looked up from reference TRBV19 and TRBJ1-5): DGGITQSPKYLFRKEGQNVTLSCEQNLNHDAMYWYRQDPGQGLRLIYYSQIVNDFQKGDIAEGYSVSREKKESFPLTVTSAQKNPTAFYLCASSIDFAGTAYSNQPQHFGDGTRLSIL.